This T cell receptor (beta chain) was sequenced in a study of cytomegalovirus exposure and HLA in healthy donors. About this clone itself: Its antigen is currently unknown.

The PCR made use of 60 Vbeta and 13 Jbeta primers. Authors' methods: Unique TCR beta chains totaled 65 million to 95 million in a later count, with approximately 11 million of them shared. This table comes from immunoSEQ multiplex PCR, and its TCRdb copy is limited to in-frame clones, with some not included. The DNA was the basis for D and trimming; V, J and clone size are from that table. The sample holds approximately 190,000 clones, roughly 84% seen once. Findings and caveats of the study: A later analysis appeared to link common viral pathogens to several of the most significant clusters. The authors judged a highly shared variant cluster likely a sequencing artifact. When analyzed later, a missense DCLRE1C variant was found to be linked to TCR beta V- and J-gene trimming.

This clonotype originated in a woman between 45 and 60 years old in good health and CMV-seropositive. The sequenced material came from PBMCs.

The CDR3 here is CASRDDRYEQYF. The CDR3 coding sequence is TGTGCCAGCAGAGACGACAGGTACGAGCAGTACTTC. The rearrangement links TRBV6-5 to TRBJ2-7; TRBD1 is a possible D gene (6 bases). The CDR3 consists of 12 residues. The V gene's germline CDR1 is MNHEY and CDR2 SVGAGI. V was cut by 6 bases and J by 4 bases, with 10 bases left in between.